The clone carrying this T cell receptor beta chain occurred many times. The antigen is not known. The data were obtained in a study of response to subunit inactivated influenza vaccine. Findings of the study overall: Every seasonal influenza vaccination brings in few new T cells, the authors suggested.

TCRdb fed the RT-PCR reads into MiXCR, producing one record per CDR3 protein. The sample has a few hundred thousand distinct CDR3 sequences; approximately 7.7% are singletons. This clonotype originated in a man between 50 and 70 years old who received an inactivated influenza vaccine. The material sequenced was PBMCs from blood, taken about 23 months after vaccination.

The CDR3 DNA reads as TGTGCCAGCAGCTTGGAGGCCCGGGGTACACGGCAGCCCCAGCATTTT. Amino acid sequence: CASSLEARGTRQPQHF. The chain carries TRBV7-2 and TRBJ1-5; no reliable D call. V lost 3 bases, J lost 7 bases, and 19 bases lay in between. Germline CDR1 and CDR2: SGHTA and FQGNSA. This CDR3 region has 16 residues.